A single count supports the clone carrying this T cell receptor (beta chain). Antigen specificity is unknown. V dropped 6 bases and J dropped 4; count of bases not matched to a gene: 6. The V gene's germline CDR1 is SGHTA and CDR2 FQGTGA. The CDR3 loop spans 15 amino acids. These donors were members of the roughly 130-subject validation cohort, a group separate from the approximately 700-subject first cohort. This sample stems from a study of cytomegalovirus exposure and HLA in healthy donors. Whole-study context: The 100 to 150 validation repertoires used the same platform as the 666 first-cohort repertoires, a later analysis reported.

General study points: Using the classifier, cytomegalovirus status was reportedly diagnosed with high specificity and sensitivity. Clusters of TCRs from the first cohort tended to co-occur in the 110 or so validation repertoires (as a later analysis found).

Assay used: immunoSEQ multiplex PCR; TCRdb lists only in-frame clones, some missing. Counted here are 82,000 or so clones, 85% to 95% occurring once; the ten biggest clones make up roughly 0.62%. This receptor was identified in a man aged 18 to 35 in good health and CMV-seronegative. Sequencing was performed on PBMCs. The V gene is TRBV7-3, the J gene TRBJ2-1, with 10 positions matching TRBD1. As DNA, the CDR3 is TGTGCCAGCAGTCTTGACAGGGGGCCATACAATGAGCAGTTCTTC. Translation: CASSLDRGPYNEQFF.